This T cell receptor (beta chain) was sequenced during a study of identical twins. Overall study findings and caveats: Analyses based on zero insertions could be partly confounded by invariant MAIT and iNKT cells. Cross-sectional statistics, not tracking of the same donors, supported the conclusions.

A universal primer site was incorporated via template switching, and the cDNA contained unique molecular identifiers. From the 5' RACE reads, TCRdb called clonotypes with MiXCR, one entry per CDR3 protein. The sample includes roughly 710,000 distinct CDR3 sequences, 5.5% to 6.5% of them seen just once. The CDR3 extends over 13 amino acids. CDR1 and CDR2 from the germline V gene are SQVTM and ANQGSEA. V lost 6 bases to trimming and J lost 7 bases, with 15 bases between them. This clonotype showed up just a few times. The antigen remains unidentified. The clonotype was recovered from a man aged 18 to 30 in good health. The sample was naive T cells sorted from blood. The rearrangement links TRBV29-1 to TRBJ1-4; TRBD1 is a possible D gene (5 bases). The CDR3: CSVASGRGEKLFF. The CDR3 nucleotides read TGCAGCGTCGCTTCGGGGCGCGGTGAAAAACTGTTTTTT. The entire variable domain, with the rest obtained from reference TRBV29-1 and TRBJ1-4, is as follows: SAVISQKPSRDICQRGTSLTIQCQVDSQVTMMFWYRQQPGQSLTLIATANQGSEATYESGFVIDKFPISRPNLTFSTLTVSNMSPEDSSIYLCSVASGRGEKLFFGSGTQLSVL.